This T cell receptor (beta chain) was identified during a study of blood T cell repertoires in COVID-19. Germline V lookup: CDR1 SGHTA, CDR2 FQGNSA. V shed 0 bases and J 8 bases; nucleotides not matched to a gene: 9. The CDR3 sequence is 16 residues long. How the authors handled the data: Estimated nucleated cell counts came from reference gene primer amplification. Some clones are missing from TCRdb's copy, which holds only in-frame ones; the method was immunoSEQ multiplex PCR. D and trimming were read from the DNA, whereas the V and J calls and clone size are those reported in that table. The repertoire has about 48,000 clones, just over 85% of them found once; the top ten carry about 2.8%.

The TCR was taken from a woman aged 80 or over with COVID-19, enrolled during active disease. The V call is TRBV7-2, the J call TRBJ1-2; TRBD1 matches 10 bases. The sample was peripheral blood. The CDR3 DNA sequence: TGTGCCAGCAGCTTAGCGTTGGGGACAGGGGATCGGGGCTACACCTTC. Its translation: CASSLALGTGDRGYTF.